A selection of T cell receptor beta chains follows, all from one sample in a study of Ad26.COV2.S vaccination and SARS-CoV-2 variants. Libraries were prepared by immunoSEQ multiplex PCR; TCRdb keeps only in-frame clonotypes and omits some of them. The sample lists about 470,000 clones, 90% seen once, with roughly 3.9% in the top ten. Source: peripheral blood, taken in a trial of Ad26.COV2.S vaccine versus placebo. All receptors come from a person between 18 and 59 years old who received the Ad26.COV2.S COVID-19 vaccine or a placebo. Both conserved end residues are part of each CDR3.

cdr3_length,j_call,v_call,cdr3_aa
11,TRBJ2-1,TRBV20-1,CSARNYNEQFF
14,TRBJ1-1,TRBV7-2,CASSPRIANTEAFF
15,TRBJ1-1,TRBV6-5,CASSPKSVGSTEAFF
15,TRBJ2-3,TRBV24-1,CATSDPGSGTDTQYF
18,TRBJ2-6,TRBV28,CASSLWRQLSSGANVLTF
13,TRBJ1-1,TRBV2,CASKPMGAAEAFF
15,TRBJ1-4,TRBV7-9,CASSRDRSLEEKLFF
13,TRBJ2-5,TRBV19,CATGTGRQETQYF
13,TRBJ1-1,TRBV6-2/TRBV6-3,CASSYLDRSRAFF
14,TRBJ2-2,TRBV2,CASSDSRGFGELFF
15,TRBJ1-6,TRBV9,CASSVGQGYNSPLHF
18,TRBJ1-4,TRBV4-2,CASSQDRSQQRINEKLFF
13,TRBJ2-3,TRBV18,CASRAGVADTQYF
14,TRBJ1-2,TRBV6-1,CASSEGNPFYGYTF
16,TRBJ1-3,TRBV28,CASSYQTGEGGNTIYF
13,TRBJ1-3,TRBV6-5,CASRGQRGNTIYF